The 21 T cell receptor beta chains reported below all come from one sample, sequenced in a study of shared clonotypes between healthy human individuals. Libraries were prepared by immunoSEQ multiplex PCR; TCRdb keeps only in-frame clonotypes and omits some of them. Of fewer than 2.5 million clones listed, roughly 93% are singletons. The sequencing sample was made of naive CD4+ T cells from PBMCs. Subset indicated: CD45RA+ positively selected. These receptors originate from a man between 18 and 35 years old in good health. Some clones in this sample may be carry-over from other donors' samples.

The genes are TRBV5-1 and TRBJ2-7, with no clear D. CDR1 and CDR2 from the germline V gene are SGHRS and YFSETQ. The CDR3 extends over 16 amino acids. Trimming removed 0 bases at V and 3 bases at J, with 16 bases between. The CDR3 coding sequence is TGCGCCAGCAGCTTGGAGGGCGCTACCATGATCTACGAGCAGTACTTC. Translation: CASSLEGATMIYEQYF.

This chain links TRBV5-1 with TRBJ2-1; D not certain. The ends were cut back, 0 bases at V and 7 bases at J, with 11 bases in the middle. Germline CDR1 SGHRS, CDR2 YFSETQ. This CDR3 comprises 14 residues. The CDR3 region is CASSLGARWNEQFF. CDR3 nucleotide sequence: TGCGCCAGCAGCTTGGGGGCGAGGTGGAATGAGCAGTTCTTC.

The chain is built from TRBV5-1 and TRBJ2-7, with a tentative D call TRBD1 (5 bases). This CDR3 is 17 amino acids long. Germline lookup yields CDR1 SGHRS and CDR2 YFSETQ. The germline V and J ends were trimmed by 3 bases and 2 bases, with 21 bases remaining between them. The CDR3 bases are TGCGCCAGCAGCTCCCGGCCCGGCGAGACAGTCCCCTACGAGCAGTACTTC. This translates into CASSSRPGETVPYEQYF.

This chain joins TRBV6-6 and TRBJ1-5; 7 nucleotides match TRBD1. J lost 5 bases, V lost 5 bases, and 6 bases had no gene match. The CDR3 loop spans 14 amino acids. Looked up from germline, CDR1 is MNHNY and CDR2 is SVGAGI (reference sequence). As DNA, the CDR3 is TGTGCCAGCAGTCCCGACAGGGACTATCAGCCCCAGCATTTT. It specifies CASSPDRDYQPQHF.

The genes are TRBV7-3 and TRBJ2-7, with 7 positions matching TRBD2. This CDR3 has 14 residues. Germline CDR1 is SGHTA and CDR2 is FQGTGA. The V segment lost 4 bases and the J segment 6 bases; nucleotides outside the gene matches: 9. In DNA, the CDR3 is TGTGCCAGCAGCTCCCCCCCGGGGAGGGGCGAGCAGTACTTC. Residues: CASSSPPGRGEQYF.

The chain combines TRBV5-1 with TRBJ2-3, with 13 nucleotides matching TRBD2. Germline V gives CDR1 SGHRS, CDR2 YFSETQ. Trimming removed 4 bases from V and 4 bases from J; junction bases left unmatched: 9. The CDR3 runs to 17 residues. In nucleotides, the CDR3 is TGCGCCAGCAGCCGAGGGACTAGCGGGATTAGAGCAGATACGCAGTATTTT. It encodes CASSRGTSGIRADTQYF.

V usage is TRBV7-6 and J usage is TRBJ1-3; D not certain. Germline V gives CDR1 SGHVS, CDR2 FNYEAQ. Trimming pared 5 bases from V and 1 base from J, leaving 9 bases between. This CDR3 is 14 amino acids long. Here the CDR3 reads CASSRGRSGNTIYF. In nucleotides, the CDR3 is TGTGCCAGCAGCCGTGGGAGGTCTGGAAACACCATATATTTT.

The rearrangement joins TRBV29-1 to TRBJ1-6, with a possible D match to TRBD1 (5 bases). Trimming cost V 6 bases and J 5 bases, with 11 bases left between them. This CDR3 is built from 13 residues. Germline assignment: CDR1 SQVTM and CDR2 ANQGSEA. The CDR3 here is CSVSGTDNSPLHF. Written as DNA, the CDR3 is TGCAGCGTCTCCGGGACTGATAATTCACCCCTCCACTTT.

This rearrangement joins TRBV4-1 to TRBJ2-5; 10 bases are a match to TRBD2. CDR1 and CDR2 (germline): MGHRA, YSYEKL. This CDR3 is built from 15 residues. With 4 bases clipped from V and 4 bases from J, the junction kept 6 bases outside the gene matches. CDR3 sequence: CASSRSLAGVETQYF. CDR3 coding DNA: TGCGCCAGCAGCCGAAGCCTAGCGGGAGTAGAGACCCAGTACTTC.

This chain's CDR3 is CAIRWRTGGYNEQFF. The DNA of the CDR3 is TGTGCCATTCGCTGGCGGACAGGGGGTTACAATGAGCAGTTCTTC. The rearrangement links TRBV21-1 to TRBJ2-1; TRBD1, the table's D call, was not compared with the DNA. TRBV21-1 is a recognized pseudogene. The CDR3 is 15 amino acids.

V is TRBV6-1 and J is TRBJ1-5; D remains ambiguous. The CDR3 is made up of 13 amino acids. V was shortened by 0 bases and J by 5 bases, with 5 bases between the two germline ends. Germline V gene sequence: CDR1 MNHNS, CDR2 SASEGT. CDR3 DNA sequence: TGTGCCAGCAGTGAAGCTTCATATCAGCCCCAGCATTTT. It codes for CASSEASYQPQHF.

This sequence joins TRBV6-5 and TRBJ1-4, with 7 bases that match TRBD1. Trimming cost V 2 bases and J 5 bases; bases outside gene matches: 2. The V gene's germline CDR1 is MNHEY and CDR2 SVGAGI. This CDR3 spans 14 amino acids. The CDR3 reads CASSYGQENEKLFF. Written as DNA, the CDR3 is TGTGCCAGCAGTTACGGACAGGAGAATGAAAAACTGTTTTTT.

On this clone itself: Other DNA sequences from this sample encode an identical CDR3 as well. The genes are TRBV7-2 and TRBJ2-7; D remains unclear. The CDR3 totals 12 residues. Germline V lookup: CDR1 SGHTA, CDR2 FQGNSA. V lost 3 bases and J lost 4, with 7 bases in between. The CDR3 region is CASSFTGYEQYF. Here the CDR3 DNA reads TGTGCCAGCAGCTTCACTGGGTACGAGCAGTACTTC.

J is TRBJ1-2 and V is TRBV6-1; 10 bases fit TRBD1. Trimming removed 3 bases from V and 6 bases from J; junction bases left unmatched: 10. The CDR3 is 16 amino acids. Germline V gene data show CDR1 as MNHNS and CDR2 as SASEGT. DNA of the CDR3: TGTGCCAGCAGTGACCTCATCCCCGGGACAGGGGATGGCTACACCTTC. Its translation is CASSDLIPGTGDGYTF.

The genes are TRBV2 and TRBJ1-1; a possible D gene is TRBD1 (5 bases). V was trimmed by 11 bases and J by 8 bases, leaving 15 bases between them. CDR1 and CDR2 from the germline V gene are SNHLY and FYNNEI. The CDR3 length is 11 residues. This chain's CDR3 is CAASSRDEAFF. The CDR3 nucleotides are TGTGCCGCCAGTTCCCGGGACGAAGCTTTCTTT.

V and J are TRBV28 and TRBJ1-1, with D perhaps matching TRBD1 (6 bases). V lost 4 bases, J lost 3 bases, and 15 bases lay in between. The germline gives CDR1 MDHEN, CDR2 SYDVKM. This CDR3 comprises 15 residues. CDR3 DNA: TGTGCCAGCAGTTCTCGGGGGGCGGAATACACTGAAGCTTTCTTT. Its translation is CASSSRGAEYTEAFF.

The chain links TRBV7-8 to TRBJ1-5, with unresolved D. V was shortened by 1 base and J by 4 bases, with 14 bases between the two germline ends. The CDR3 totals 16 residues. In germline, CDR1 is SGHVS, CDR2 FQNEAQ. Here the CDR3 reads CASSLGVGVGNQPQHF. CDR3 bases: TGTGCCAGCAGCTTAGGGGTCGGCGTTGGGAATCAGCCCCAGCATTTT.

The rearrangement joins TRBV2 to TRBJ1-5, with a tentative D call TRBD1 (5 bases). CDR3 length: 15 residues. V lost 8 bases and J 4 bases, leaving 18 bases between the germline ends. Germline V lookup: CDR1 SNHLY, CDR2 FYNNEI. This CDR3 reads CASALGQGGNQPQHF. The CDR3 nucleotides are TGTGCCAGCGCCCTGGGGCAGGGTGGTAATCAGCCCCAGCATTTT.

The genes are TRBV11-2 and TRBJ1-3; a possible D gene is TRBD1 (5 bases). The germline V and J ends were trimmed by 5 bases and 0 bases, with 17 bases remaining between them. This CDR3 region has 17 residues. The germline CDR1 and CDR2 sequences are SGHAT and FQNNGV. CDR3 loop: CASSEGEYFYSGNTIYF. The CDR3 bases are TGTGCCAGCAGCGAAGGGGAGTATTTTTACTCTGGAAACACCATATATTTT.

This chain links TRBV9 with TRBJ2-1; D gene uncertain. The CDR3 is 18 amino acids. Between the trimmed V and J ends, which lost 0 bases and 0 bases, there was a span of 16 bases. Germline V CDR1 and CDR2: SGDLS, YYNGEE. The DNA for the CDR3 is TGTGCCAGCAGCGTAGCCCCACACTCTACTATCTCCTACAATGAGCAGTTCTTC. It is translated as CASSVAPHSTISYNEQFF. The variable domain in full, completed from reference TRBV9 and TRBJ2-1, reads DSGVTQTPKHLITATGQRVTLRCSPRSGDLSVYWYQQSLDQGLQFLIQYYNGEERAKGNILERFSAQQFPDLHSELNLSSLELGDSALYFCASSVAPHSTISYNEQFFGPGTRLTVL.

Here the CDR3 DNA reads TGCGCCAGCAGCCCTCTGGGTACGAGGGACACCATATATTTT. It is translated as CASSPLGTRDTIYF. The chain carries TRBV4-1 and TRBJ1-3; D unresolved. V shed 4 bases and J shed 8 bases, with 15 bases lying between them. Germline CDR1 and CDR2: MGHRA and YSYEKL. This CDR3 region has 14 residues.